This T cell receptor (beta chain) is from a study of T cell changes during pregnancy in multiple sclerosis. The V end lost 4 bases, the J end lost 5 bases, and 12 bases lay between the germline ends. This CDR3 comprises 13 residues. Germline V lookup: CDR1 SGHNT, CDR2 YYREEE (reference sequence). Produced via immunoSEQ multiplex PCR; TCRdb's table is partial and in-frame only. The table lists around 62,000 clones, just over 90% of them singletons. Sequenced here: CD8+ T cells from peripheral blood mononuclear cells, sampled in the second trimester of pregnancy. The V call is TRBV5-4, the J call TRBJ1-2; tentatively, D is TRBD1 (5 bases). The receptor's source is a female donor with multiple sclerosis, enrolled in a pregnancy study. In DNA, the CDR3 is TGTGCCAGCAGCCCGGACAATTTTTATGGCTACACCTTC. Protein sequence: CASSPDNFYGYTF.